This TCR beta chain was retrieved from a study of control samples from healthy donors and cancer patients. Here immunoSEQ multiplex PCR was the method, and the copy in TCRdb shows in-frame clones only, minus some. The data show approximately 190,000 clones, with about 89% seen just once and less than 2% held by the top ten. CDR1 and CDR2 (germline): MNHEY, SMNVEV (reference sequence). The length of the CDR3 is 15 residues. Trimming took off 5 bases at V and 6 bases at J, with 17 bases between the two ends. Sequencing was done on a sample of blood. The receptor comes from a man under 40 in good health. The rearrangement joins TRBV27 to TRBJ1-5; D call uncertain. In DNA, the CDR3 is TGTGCCAGCAGTCCCCTCCCACCCTACGCTCAGCCCCAGCATTTT. This sequence encodes CASSPLPPYAQPQHF.